The 17 T cell receptor beta chains given below trace back to one sample, sequenced in a study of T cells in Graves' hyperthyroidism and ophthalmopathy. TCR beta CDR3 regions were amplified from RNA. The TCR CDR3 was amplified in a first-round RT-PCR using the HTBI primer set. TCRdb itself ran the multiplex PCR reads through MiXCR, one entry per CDR3 protein. Of hundreds of thousands of distinct CDR3 sequences listed, roughly 37% are singletons. Sample: blood. The receptors shown here come from a man younger than 30 with Graves' hyperthyroidism.

This rearrangement joins TRBV4-1 to TRBJ1-1; D is unresolved. With 1 base removed from V and 1 base from J, the gap between germline ends came to 13 bases. The CDR3 runs 16 residues. The germline CDR1 and CDR2 sequences are MGHRA and YSYEKL. The CDR3: CASSQGSQYQNTEAFF. CDR3 nucleotide sequence: TGCGCCAGCAGCCAAGGTTCTCAGTACCAGAACACTGAAGCTTTCTTT.

To note about this clonotype: A read error may explain this, as a much larger clone is one base away. The chain combines TRBV7-3 with TRBJ1-5; TRBD1 agrees at 8 bases. The CDR3 sequence is 15 residues long. CDR1 is SGHTA and CDR2 is FQGTGA in the germline V gene. J was trimmed by 6 bases and V by 4 bases; bases with no gene match: 8. The CDR3 protein is CASSSGQANSQPQHF. CDR3 coding DNA: TGTGCCAGCAGCTCGGGACAGGCGAACAGTCAGCCCCAGCATTTT.

This clonotype appeared many times. The CDR3 region is CATSDPLSAWNTGELFF. DNA of the CDR3: TGTGCCACCAGTGACCCCCTCTCAGCCTGGAACACCGGGGAGCTGTTTTTT. The chain combines TRBV24-1 with TRBJ2-2; D is uncertain. Germline values: CDR1 KGHDR, CDR2 SFDVKD. This CDR3 is 17 amino acids long. Trimming left V 4 bases short and J 1 base short, with 15 bases between.

This chain uses TRBV13 with TRBJ2-6; 7 nucleotides agree with TRBD2. The CDR3 sequence is 17 residues long. V was clipped by 5 bases and J by 1 base; unmatched bases: 8. CDR1 PRHDT and CDR2 FYEKMQ come from the germline V gene (reference sequence). The CDR3 loop is CASSLMTSLSGANVLTF. As DNA, the CDR3 is TGTGCCAGCAGCCTGATGACTAGCTTATCTGGGGCCAACGTCCTGACTTTC.

Many counts were recorded for this clonotype. The V and J genes are TRBV7-3 and TRBJ2-6; possibly TRBD2 for D (5 bases). The CDR3 has 15 residues. Looked up from germline, CDR1 is SGHTA and CDR2 is FQGTGA. Trimming pared 4 bases from V and 1 base from J, leaving 8 bases between. The CDR3 is CASSSSGSGANVLTF. The CDR3, as DNA: TGTGCCAGCAGCTCGTCGGGGTCTGGGGCCAACGTCCTGACTTTC.

CDR3 residues: CASSQRVDGFYGYTF. The DNA of the CDR3 is TGCGCCAGCAGCCAAAGGGTCGACGGTTTCTATGGCTACACCTTC. The gene calls are TRBV4-1 and TRBJ1-2; no definite D call. Trimming removed 2 bases at V and 4 bases at J, with 14 bases between. Germline CDR1 reads MGHRA; CDR2 reads YSYEKL. CDR3 length: 15 amino acids.

The J gene is TRBJ1-2, the V gene TRBV29-1, with D unresolved. Looked up from germline, CDR1 is SQVTM and CDR2 is ANQGSEA. The CDR3 extends over 15 amino acids. V gave up 6 bases and J gave up 4 bases, with 21 bases separating them. The chain's CDR3 is CSVRVGSGSFYGYTF. CDR3 in DNA: TGCAGCGTCCGCGTCGGATCGGGCAGCTTCTATGGCTACACCTTC. Full variable domain (rest looked up from reference TRBV29-1 and TRBJ1-2): SAVISQKPSRDICQRGTSLTIQCQVDSQVTMMFWYRQQPGQSLTLIATANQGSEATYESGFVIDKFPISRPNLTFSTLTVSNMSPEDSSIYLCSVRVGSGSFYGYTFGSGTRLTVV.

Comment on this clonotype: Mismatch with germline at one junction end may stem from a read error. This chain joins TRBV24-1 and TRBJ1-1; D is ambiguous. This CDR3 has 13 residues. Germline values: CDR1 KGHDR, CDR2 SFDVKD. CDR3 nucleotides: TGTGCCAGCAGTTCTAGGCACTACACTGAAGCTTTCTTT. Amino acid sequence: CASSSRHYTEAFF.

In its sample, this clonotype was seen a few times. A junction end diverges from the germline sequence, so it may reflect a read error. V usage is TRBV7-2 and J usage is TRBJ1-1; a weak D match, TRBD1 (5 bases). Germline CDR1 and CDR2: SGHTA and FQGNSA. The CDR3 loop spans 13 amino acids. The CDR3 nucleotides read TGTGCCAGCGGCTTCAGGGAGAACACTGAAGCTTTCTTT. This gives the protein CASGFRENTEAFF.

V is TRBV5-8 and J is TRBJ1-2, with 7 bases that match TRBD1. Germline loops: CDR1 SGHTS, CDR2 YDEGEE. The CDR3 spans 16 residues. Losses at the gene ends were 4 bases for V and 3 bases for J; bases not matched to a gene: 12. The CDR3 sequence: CASSRPFDRVDYGYTF. CDR3 nucleotide sequence: TGTGCCAGCAGCCGCCCCTTCGACAGGGTAGACTATGGCTACACCTTC.

The V and J genes are TRBV24-1 and TRBJ1-2; D is unclear. From germline, CDR1 is KGHDR and CDR2 SFDVKD. V was cut by 4 bases and J by 6 bases, with 5 bases left in between. CDR3 length equals 11 residues. The CDR3: CATSDINGYTF. The CDR3 DNA reads TGTGCCACCAGTGACATAAATGGCTACACCTTC.

The table lists this clonotype with many counts. This chain links TRBV29-1 with TRBJ2-2; 16 bases line up with TRBD2. The length of the CDR3 is 18 residues. CDR1 and CDR2 from the germline V gene are SQVTM and ANQGSEA. J lost 0 bases, V lost 0 bases, and 1 base had no gene match. The CDR3 protein is CSVEDGTSGRANTGELFF. In nucleotides, the CDR3 is TGCAGCGTTGAAGACGGGACTAGCGGGAGGGCGAACACCGGGGAGCTGTTTTTT.

This clonotype was picked up a small number of times. The chain joins TRBV7-9 to TRBJ2-6; D is ambiguous. The germline V gene encodes CDR1 SEHNR and CDR2 FQNEAQ (reference sequence). This CDR3 has 18 amino acids. V shed 3 bases and J shed 0 bases, with 15 bases lying between them. Here the CDR3 reads CASSFIPPGSSGANVLTF. Here the CDR3 DNA reads TGTGCCAGCAGCTTCATTCCCCCAGGAAGCTCTGGGGCCAACGTCCTGACTTTC.

The V and J genes are TRBV6-5 and TRBJ1-1; no clear D gene. Per germline, CDR1 MNHEY and CDR2 SVGAGI. CDR3 length: 11 amino acids. Trimming took off 5 bases at V and 11 bases at J, with 12 bases between the two ends. The CDR3 spells CASSELRNAFF. The DNA of the CDR3 is TGTGCCAGCAGTGAACTGAGGAATGCTTTCTTT.

The gene calls are TRBV20-1 and TRBJ1-1, with D tentatively TRBD1 (6 bases). Germline CDR1 DFQATT, CDR2 SNEGSKA (reference sequence). The CDR3 contains 14 residues. Trimming removed 5 bases at V and 1 base at J, with 14 bases between. The CDR3: CSADTGLTNTEAFF. The CDR3 DNA reads as TGCAGTGCTGATACAGGGTTGACGAACACTGAAGCTTTCTTT.

This clonotype was counted between two and nine times. The chain employs TRBV19 and TRBJ2-2, with TRBD1 as a possible D gene (6 bases). This CDR3 region has 15 residues. The V end was cut by 8 bases, the J end by 5 bases, with 18 bases between. CDR1 is LNHDA and CDR2 is SQIVND in the germline V gene (reference sequence). The CDR3 bases are TGTGCCAGTCGATATTTTAACAGGGATACCGGGGAGCTGTTTTTT. Protein: CASRYFNRDTGELFF.

This clonotype was seen more than once but under ten times. In DNA form, the CDR3 reads TGTGCCAGCAGTTTGAGAGGGTCGGGTTCACCCCTCCACTTT. Encoded protein: CASSLRGSGSPLHF. The chain carries TRBV2 and TRBJ1-6; D is undetermined. CDR1 SNHLY and CDR2 FYNNEI come from the germline V gene. V lost 5 bases and J lost 9, with 14 bases in between. This CDR3 comprises 14 residues.